This TCR beta chain was captured by sequencing in a study of cytomegalovirus exposure and HLA in healthy donors. This clone turned up a few times. Its specificity is not known. Study-wide points: A classifier reportedly called cytomegalovirus status with high sensitivity and specificity. Immune exposure information available was restricted to CMV serostatus.

PCR amplification relied on 60 Vbeta primers (plus 13 Jbeta primers). Profiled with immunoSEQ multiplex PCR; TCRdb holds only in-frame clones, not every one. In the table there are 170,000 or so clones, about three quarters of which are singletons. The CDR3 runs to 18 residues. The germline gives CDR1 MNHEY, CDR2 SMNVEV (reference sequence). V lost 0 bases, J lost 2 bases, and 8 bases stayed unmatched. The clonotype originates from a woman aged 50 to 60 in good health and CMV-seropositive. V and J are TRBV27 and TRBJ2-5; 11 nucleotides match TRBD2. The sample was PBMCs. Written as DNA, the CDR3 is TGTGCCAGCAGTTTATCGTACCCTAGCGGGGGGAGGCAAGAGACCCAGTACTTC. This sequence encodes CASSLSYPSGGRQETQYF.